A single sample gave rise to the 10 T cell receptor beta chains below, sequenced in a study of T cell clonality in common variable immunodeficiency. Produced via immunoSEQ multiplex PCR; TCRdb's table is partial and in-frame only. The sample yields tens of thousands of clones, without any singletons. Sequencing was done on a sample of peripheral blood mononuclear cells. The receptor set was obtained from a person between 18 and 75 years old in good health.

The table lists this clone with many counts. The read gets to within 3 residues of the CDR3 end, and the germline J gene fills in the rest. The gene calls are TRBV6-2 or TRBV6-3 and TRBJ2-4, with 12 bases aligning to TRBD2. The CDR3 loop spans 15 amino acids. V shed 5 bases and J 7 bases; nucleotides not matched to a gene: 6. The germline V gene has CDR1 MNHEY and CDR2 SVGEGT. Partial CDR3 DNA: TGTGCCAGCAGTCCGCTAGCGGGGGGGCCGAACATT. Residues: CASSPLAGGPNI. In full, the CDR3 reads CASSPLAGGPNIQYF.

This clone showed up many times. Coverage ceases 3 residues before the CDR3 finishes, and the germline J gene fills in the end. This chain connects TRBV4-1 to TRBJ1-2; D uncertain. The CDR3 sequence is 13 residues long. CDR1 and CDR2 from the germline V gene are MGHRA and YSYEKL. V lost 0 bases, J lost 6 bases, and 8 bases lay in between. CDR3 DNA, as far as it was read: TGCGCCAGCAGCCAAGAGCAGAAAGATGGC. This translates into CASSQEQKDG. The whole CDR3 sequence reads CASSQEQKDGYTF.

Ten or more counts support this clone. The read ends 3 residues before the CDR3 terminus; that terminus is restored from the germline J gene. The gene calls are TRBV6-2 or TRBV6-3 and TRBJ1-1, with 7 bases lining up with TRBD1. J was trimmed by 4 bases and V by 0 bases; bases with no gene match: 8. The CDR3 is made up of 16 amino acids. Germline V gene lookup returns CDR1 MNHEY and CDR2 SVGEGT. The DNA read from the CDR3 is TGTGCCAGCAGTTACTCGACAGGGATTCTGGGCACTGAA. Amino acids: CASSYSTGILGTE. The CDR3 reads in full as CASSYSTGILGTEAFF.

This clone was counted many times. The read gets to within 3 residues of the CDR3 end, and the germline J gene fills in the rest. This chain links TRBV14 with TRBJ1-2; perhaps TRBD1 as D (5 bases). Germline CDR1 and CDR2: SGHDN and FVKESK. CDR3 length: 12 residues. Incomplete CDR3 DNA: TGTGCCAGCAGCCAATGGGGCGACGAC. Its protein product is CASSQWGDD. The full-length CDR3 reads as CASSQWGDDYTF. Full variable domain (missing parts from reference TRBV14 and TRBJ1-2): EAGVTQFPSHSVIEKGQTVTLRCDPISGHDNLYWYRRVMGKEIKFLLHFVKESKQDESGMPNNRFLAERTGGTYSTLKVQPAELEDSGVYFCASSQWGDDYTFGSGTRLTVV.

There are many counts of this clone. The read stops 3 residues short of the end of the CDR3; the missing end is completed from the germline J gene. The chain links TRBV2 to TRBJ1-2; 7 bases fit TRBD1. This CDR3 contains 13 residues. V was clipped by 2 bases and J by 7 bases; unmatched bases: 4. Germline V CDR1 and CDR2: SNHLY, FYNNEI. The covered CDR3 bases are TGTGCCAGCAGTGAAAAAGGGGGCTTTGGC. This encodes CASSEKGGFG. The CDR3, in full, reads CASSEKGGFGYTF.

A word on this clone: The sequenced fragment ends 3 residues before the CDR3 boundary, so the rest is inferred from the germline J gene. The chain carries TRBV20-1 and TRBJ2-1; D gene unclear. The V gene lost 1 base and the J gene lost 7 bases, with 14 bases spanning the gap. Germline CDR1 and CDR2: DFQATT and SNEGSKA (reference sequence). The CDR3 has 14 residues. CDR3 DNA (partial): TGCAGTGCTAGAGTACCCGACTGGCGGAATGAG. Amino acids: CSARVPDWRNE. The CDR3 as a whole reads CSARVPDWRNEQFF.

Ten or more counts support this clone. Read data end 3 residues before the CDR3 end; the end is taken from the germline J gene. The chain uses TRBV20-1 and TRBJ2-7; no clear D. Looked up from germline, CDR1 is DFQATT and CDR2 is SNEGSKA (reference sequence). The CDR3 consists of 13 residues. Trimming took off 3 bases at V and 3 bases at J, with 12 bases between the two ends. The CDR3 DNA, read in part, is TGCAGTGCTAGCATTGACACCCGCTACGAG. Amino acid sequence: CSASIDTRYE. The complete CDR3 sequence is CSASIDTRYEQYF.

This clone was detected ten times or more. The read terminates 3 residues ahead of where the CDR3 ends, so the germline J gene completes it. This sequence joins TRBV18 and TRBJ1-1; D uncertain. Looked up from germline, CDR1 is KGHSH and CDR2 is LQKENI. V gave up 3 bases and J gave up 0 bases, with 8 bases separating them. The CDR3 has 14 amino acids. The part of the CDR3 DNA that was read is TGTGCCAGCTCACCGACTGGGTTGAACACTGAA. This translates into CASSPTGLNTE. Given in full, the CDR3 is CASSPTGLNTEAFF.

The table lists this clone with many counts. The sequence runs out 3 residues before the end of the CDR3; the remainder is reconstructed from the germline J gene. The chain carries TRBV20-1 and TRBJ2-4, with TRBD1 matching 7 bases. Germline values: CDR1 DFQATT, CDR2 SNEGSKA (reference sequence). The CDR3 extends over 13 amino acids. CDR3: CSARGDSNQPQYF. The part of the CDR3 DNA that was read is TGCAGTGCTAGGGGGGACAGCAATCAGCCT.

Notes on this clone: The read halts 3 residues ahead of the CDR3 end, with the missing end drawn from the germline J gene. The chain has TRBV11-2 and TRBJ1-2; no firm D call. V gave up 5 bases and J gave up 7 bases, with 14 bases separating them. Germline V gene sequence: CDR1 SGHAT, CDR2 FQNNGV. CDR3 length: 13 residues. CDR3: CASSPRGEGGYTF. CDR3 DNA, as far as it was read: TGTGCCAGCAGCCCCCGGGGTGAGGGTGGC.